This TCR beta chain was obtained from a study of blood T cell repertoires in COVID-19. The germline CDR1 and CDR2 sequences are MNHEY and SMNVEV (reference sequence). This CDR3 has 13 amino acids. Trimming cost V 3 bases and J 7 bases, with 12 bases left between them. Methods used by the authors: Using reference gene primer amplification, nucleated cell counts were estimated. Method: immunoSEQ multiplex PCR; TCRdb's copy keeps in-frame clones and lacks some. The V and J calls and clone size are taken from that table; D and trimming were inferred from the DNA. The sample shows approximately 250,000 clones, approximately 91% of them seen only once. Seattle-derived patients entered the study during active infection and were followed longitudinally.

Source material: peripheral blood. The sequence came from a man aged 25 to 45 with COVID-19, enrolled during active disease. This chain connects TRBV27 to TRBJ1-1; D not certain. DNA for the CDR3: TGTGCCAGCAGTTTTCAGAGGACTCTTGAAGCTTTCTTT. Translating it yields CASSFQRTLEAFF.